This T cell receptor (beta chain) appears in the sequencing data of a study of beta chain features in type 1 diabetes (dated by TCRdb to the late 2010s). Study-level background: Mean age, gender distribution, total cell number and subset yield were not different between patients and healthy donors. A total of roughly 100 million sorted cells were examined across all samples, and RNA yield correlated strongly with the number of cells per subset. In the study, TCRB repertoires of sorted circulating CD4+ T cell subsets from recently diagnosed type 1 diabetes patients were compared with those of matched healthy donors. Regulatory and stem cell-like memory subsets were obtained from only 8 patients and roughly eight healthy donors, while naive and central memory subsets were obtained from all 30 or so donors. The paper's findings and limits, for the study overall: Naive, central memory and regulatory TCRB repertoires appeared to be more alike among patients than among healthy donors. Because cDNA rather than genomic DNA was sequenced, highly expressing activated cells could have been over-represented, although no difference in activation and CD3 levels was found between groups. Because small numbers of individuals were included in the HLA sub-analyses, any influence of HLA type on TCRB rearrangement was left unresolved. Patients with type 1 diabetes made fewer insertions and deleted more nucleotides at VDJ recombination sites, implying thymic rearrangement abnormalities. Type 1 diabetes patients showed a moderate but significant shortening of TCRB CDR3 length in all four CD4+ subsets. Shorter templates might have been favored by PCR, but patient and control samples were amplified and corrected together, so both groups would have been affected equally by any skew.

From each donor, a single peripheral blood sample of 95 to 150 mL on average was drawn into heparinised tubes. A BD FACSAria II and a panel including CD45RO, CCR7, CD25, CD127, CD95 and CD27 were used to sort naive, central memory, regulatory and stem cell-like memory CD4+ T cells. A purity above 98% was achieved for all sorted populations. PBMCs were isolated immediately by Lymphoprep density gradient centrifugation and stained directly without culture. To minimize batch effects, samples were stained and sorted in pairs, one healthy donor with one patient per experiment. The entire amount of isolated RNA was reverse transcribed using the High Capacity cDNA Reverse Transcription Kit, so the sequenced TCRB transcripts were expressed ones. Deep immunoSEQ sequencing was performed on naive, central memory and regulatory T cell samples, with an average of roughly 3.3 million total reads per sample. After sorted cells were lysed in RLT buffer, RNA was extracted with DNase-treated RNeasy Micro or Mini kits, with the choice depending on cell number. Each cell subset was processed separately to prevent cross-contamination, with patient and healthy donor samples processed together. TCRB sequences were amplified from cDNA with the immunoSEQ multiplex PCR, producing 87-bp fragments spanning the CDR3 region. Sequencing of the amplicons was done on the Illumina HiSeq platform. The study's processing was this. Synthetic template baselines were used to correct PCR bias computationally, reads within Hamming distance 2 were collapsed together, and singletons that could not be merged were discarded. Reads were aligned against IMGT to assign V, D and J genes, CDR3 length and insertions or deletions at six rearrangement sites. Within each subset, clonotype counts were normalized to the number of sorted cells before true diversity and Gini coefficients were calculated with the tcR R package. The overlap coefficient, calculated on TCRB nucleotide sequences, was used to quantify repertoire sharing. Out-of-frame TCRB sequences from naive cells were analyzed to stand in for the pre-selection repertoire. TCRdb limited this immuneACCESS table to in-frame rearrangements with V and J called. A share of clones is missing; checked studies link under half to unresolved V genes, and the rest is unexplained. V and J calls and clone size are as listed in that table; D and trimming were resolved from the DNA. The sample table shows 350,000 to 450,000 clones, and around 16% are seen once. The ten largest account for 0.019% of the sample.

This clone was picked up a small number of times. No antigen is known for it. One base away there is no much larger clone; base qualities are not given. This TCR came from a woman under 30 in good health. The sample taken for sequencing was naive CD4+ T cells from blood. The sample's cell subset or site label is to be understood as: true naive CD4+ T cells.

The DNA reads as follows: TGCGCCAGCAGCTTGGGGCCCCAGGGGGCGGGCTACAATGAGCAGTTCTTC. It translates to CASSLGPQGAGYNEQFF. The chain joins TRBV5-1 to TRBJ2-1; the junction holds 8 bases that match TRBD1. Spanning cysteine to phenylalanine, the CDR3 consists of 17 amino acids. Here the CDR3 DNA is all that survives: 51 bases in frame from base 1. From the germline V gene, CDR1 is SGHRS and CDR2 is YFSETQ. Here V drops 0 bases and J drops 3 bases, and the junction holds 8 bases not matched to any gene.